A single TCR beta chain is shown here with its context. Its antigen specificity is not known. Within one base of it there is no much larger clone, and no base qualities were kept. TCR beta CDR3 regions were amplified from RNA transcripts. A first-round RT-PCR of the TCR CDR3 used the HTBI primer set with the Qiagen OneStep RT-PCR kit. A second multiplex PCR round built the libraries, followed by size selection and purification. Paired-end sequencing of the libraries was performed with 100 bp reads on an Illumina HiSeq2000. The study's processing was this. SOAPnuke was used to process the raw data, throwing out any read that contained adapters or uncalled bases, had a mean Phred below 15, or lacked an exact constant-primer or identifier match. COPE v1.2.5 was used to merge high-quality paired reads, and clonotypes were defined as unique nucleotide sequences. MiTCR v1.1 was used to align the clonotypes against IMGT TRBV, TRBD and TRBJ reference segments. Analysis was restricted to V-J combinations with a frequency above 0.0001, which covered about 99% of repertoires. The TCS score was defined as F50 (clonal expansion) divided by E x V (chaos), with BLOSUM62-based TCRdist calculated between CDR3 peptides within each V-J. Welch's t-statistics and random forest reduced fewer than 550 V-J features to about 12, which were used in a naive Bayes classifier (R e1071). TCRdb reran the public reads through fastp at Q25 and MiXCR, keeping productive beta chains. A single entry per CDR3 protein holds the most common genes and DNA from its merged rows. For this entry, the V and J calls and clone size follow TCRdb and not the study's own pipeline. Present in this sample are about 380,000 distinct CDR3 sequences, approximately 13% of which were seen just once. The top ten hold around 20% of the sample.

V drops 0 bases and J drops 1 base, leaving 7 bases in between. There are 14 amino acids in the CDR3, from cysteine to phenylalanine inclusive. The sequence is cut down to CDR3 DNA, 42 bases in frame from base 1. Sequences SGHDT (CDR1) and YYEEEE (CDR2) are obtained from the germline V gene. Hyperthyroidism patients were newly diagnosed, had a disease duration of under 2 months, and were aged 18 to 65 years. Exclusion was applied to patients with uncontrolled infections, other autoimmune diseases, pregnancy or lactation. Diagnoses were based on clinical symptoms, serum thyroxine and TRAb, thyroid ultrasound and orbital computed tomography. Blood from progressor patients was collected at the time of first diagnosis with hyperthyroidism, before any ophthalmopathy symptoms had appeared. PBMCs were separated from 10 ml of fresh peripheral blood using Ficoll-Paque density gradient centrifugation. Progressor patients were first diagnosed with Graves' hyperthyroidism and then developed ophthalmopathy during follow-up. Total RNA was extracted using Trizol reagent, and RNA quality was assessed on an Agilent 2100 Bioanalyzer.

This sample was included in a study of T cells in Graves' hyperthyroidism and ophthalmopathy (dated 2019 in TCRdb). Context from the whole study: Peripheral blood samples were taken at the time of initial diagnosis, prior to any treatment. After blood sampling, hyperthyroidism patients were treated with methimazole at a starting dose of 30 mg daily, and ophthalmopathy patients were treated with high-dose intravenous methylprednisolone. The study also compared thyroid tissue and blood T-cell repertoires from several Graves' hyperthyroidism patients. The 100 or so discovery patients were divided at random into training and test sets in a 7:3 ratio. An independent validation cohort of 18 to 20 hyperthyroidism patients and 17 patients who later progressed to ophthalmopathy tested prospective prediction of ophthalmopathy. The paper describes TCR Vbeta CDR3 sequencing of 140 or so peripheral blood samples, made up of roughly 45 ophthalmopathy patients, roughly 72 hyperthyroidism patients and 17 progressor patients. A discovery cohort of about 100 patients, about 40 with Graves' ophthalmopathy and approximately 60 with stable Graves' hyperthyroidism, was used to find distinguishing TCR V-J signatures. Broader findings and caveats from the paper: In validation, the model predicted progression to ophthalmopathy a median of around 6.5 months before onset, with approximately 70% sensitivity and almost 75% specificity. A model built on a 13 V-J signature distinguished ophthalmopathy from stable hyperthyroidism, reaching roughly 88% sensitivity and about 81% specificity in cross-validation and 80%/75% in testing. Most expanded thyroid clonotypes (frequency above 0.001) were also found in blood, which suggests that blood repertoires may mirror thyroid immune responses. No statistical method was used to set the sample size in advance, and investigators knew the group allocation.

Material: blood. The sequence derives from a man under 40 with Graves' hyperthyroidism that later progressed to Graves' ophthalmopathy. The V and J segments used are TRBV5-6 and TRBJ2-5, with the D gene not clear enough to name. The CDR3: CASSLAQSQETQYF. In nucleotides, the sequence is TGTGCCAGCAGCTTGGCACAGTCCCAAGAGACCCAGTACTTC.